Below are 21 T cell receptor beta chains sequenced from a single sample in a study of shared clonotypes between healthy human individuals. TCRdb's copy holds only in-frame clones and misses some; the assay was immunoSEQ multiplex PCR. The sample lists more than 2 million clones; 85% to 95% were seen once. Sequenced input: naive CD4+ T cells sorted from blood. Subset here: CD45RA+ positively selected. The source is a man aged 18 to 35 in good health.

The CDR3 bases are TGCGCCAGCAGCGCGGATCCAGGAACCTCTGGGGCCAACGTCCTGACTTTC. Protein product: CASSADPGTSGANVLTF. The J gene is TRBJ2-6, the V gene TRBV5-1; D is ambiguous. Germline V gives CDR1 SGHRS, CDR2 YFSETQ. This CDR3 region has 17 residues. V shed 4 bases and J shed 0 bases, with 14 bases lying between them.

The V gene is TRBV2, the J gene TRBJ1-1; a possible D gene is TRBD1 (5 bases). CDR3 length equals 13 residues. The V end lost 3 bases, the J end lost 0 bases, and 5 bases lay between the germline ends. The germline CDR1 and CDR2 sequences are SNHLY and FYNNEI. The CDR3 DNA reads as TGTGCCAGCAGTGAGGGGCTGAACACTGAAGCTTTCTTT. Its protein product is CASSEGLNTEAFF.

V and J are TRBV27 and TRBJ2-5, with 7 bases aligning to TRBD2. The V and J ends lost 8 bases and 3 bases, in that order; junction bases with no gene match: 6. Germline V gives CDR1 MNHEY, CDR2 SMNVEV (reference sequence). The CDR3 totals 13 residues. CDR3 protein: CASSSGKKETQYF. The CDR3, as DNA: TGTGCCAGCTCAAGCGGGAAGAAAGAGACCCAGTACTTC.

This clone was picked up one time. The chain carries TRBV6-1 and TRBJ2-6, with D possibly TRBD1 on 5 matching bases. The CDR3 runs 16 residues. Germline CDR1 and CDR2: MNHNS and SASEGT. With 4 bases removed from V and 0 bases from J, the gap between germline ends came to 10 bases. CDR3 protein: CASSGQSSSGANVLTF. The CDR3 DNA sequence: TGTGCCAGCAGTGGACAGTCCAGCTCTGGGGCCAACGTCCTGACTTTC.

The rearrangement uses TRBV6-5 and TRBJ2-1; D remains ambiguous. Germline values: CDR1 MNHEY, CDR2 SVGAGI. The CDR3 consists of 14 residues. Trimming took 3 bases from V and 5 from J, leaving 11 bases between them. CDR3 loop: CASSYRSDNNEQFF. The CDR3, as DNA: TGTGCCAGCAGTTATCGTTCAGATAACAATGAGCAGTTCTTC.

Details on this clone: An end of the junction does not agree with germline; a read error may underlie this. The V call is TRBV7-7, the J call TRBJ2-3, with unresolved D. This CDR3 region has 13 residues. Germline-derived CDR1 and CDR2 are SSHAT and FNYEAQ (reference sequence). The CDR3 here is CASSASGADTQYF. The DNA of the CDR3 is TGTGCTAGCAGTGCTAGTGGGGCAGATACGCAGTATTTT.

The chain links TRBV29-1 to TRBJ2-5, with 12 bases matching TRBD2. V lost 7 bases, J lost 5 bases, and 14 bases stayed unmatched. Germline V gene data show CDR1 as SQVTM and CDR2 as ANQGSEA. This CDR3 contains 16 residues. CDR3 DNA: TGCAGCGCCGTCCCCACCCTAGCGGGAGGGGGTGAGACCCAGTACTTC. It translates to CSAVPTLAGGGETQYF.

The chain recombines TRBV6-1 with TRBJ1-5, with TRBD1 as a possible D gene (5 bases). The CDR3 length is 14 residues. CDR1 and CDR2 (germline): MNHNS, SASEGT. Deletions cut 8 bases from V and 2 bases from J, with 13 bases between. CDR3 in amino acids: CASSWGAGNQPQHF. CDR3 bases: TGTGCCAGCTCCTGGGGCGCAGGCAATCAGCCCCAGCATTTT.

V and J are TRBV10-3 and TRBJ1-3, with unresolved D. V lost 2 bases and J lost 0, with 11 bases in between. Looked up from germline, CDR1 is ENHRY and CDR2 is SYGVKD. The CDR3 is 16 residues long. DNA of the CDR3: TGTGCCATCAGTGAGCCACAACAGAGCTCTGGAAACACCATATATTTT. Amino acid sequence: CAISEPQQSSGNTIYF.

The chain recombines TRBV6-1 with TRBJ2-7; a weak D match, TRBD2 (6 bases). Germline V gene sequence: CDR1 MNHNS, CDR2 SASEGT. With 3 bases removed from V and 3 bases from J, the gap between germline ends came to 15 bases. The CDR3 is made up of 15 amino acids. The CDR3 here is CASSDPGVSLYEQYF. DNA for the CDR3: TGTGCCAGCAGTGATCCGGGAGTAAGCCTCTACGAGCAGTACTTC.

This clone was seen only once. The chain is built from TRBV28 and TRBJ2-2; tentative D call: TRBD1 (5 bases). V gave up 3 bases and J gave up 3 bases, with 11 bases separating them. Germline CDR1 and CDR2: MDHEN and SYDVKM. The length of the CDR3 is 15 residues. The CDR3 here is CASSLVSGYTGELFF. DNA of the CDR3: TGTGCCAGCAGTTTGGTCTCAGGGTACACCGGGGAGCTGTTTTTT.

This clone has more than one count but fewer than ten. Other DNA sequences in the same sample also yield this CDR3. V gene TRBV19 combines with J gene TRBJ2-5; TRBD2 might be the D (6 bases). Per the germline V gene, CDR1 is LNHDA and CDR2 is SQIVND (reference sequence). The CDR3 sequence is 11 residues long. V lost 8 bases and J 4 bases, leaving 8 bases between the germline ends. The CDR3: CASRGGETQYF. CDR3 DNA sequence: TGTGCCAGTCGGGGAGGAGAGACCCAGTACTTC.

The chain is built from TRBV7-2 and TRBJ2-1, with D hard to call. Trimming cost V 2 bases and J 9 bases, with 5 bases left between them. The CDR3 loop spans 11 amino acids. The germline V gene has CDR1 SGHTA and CDR2 FQGNSA. This CDR3 reads CASSLYGEQFF. The CDR3 DNA reads TGTGCCAGCAGCTTATATGGTGAGCAGTTCTTC. Drawing the rest from reference TRBV7-2 and TRBJ2-1, the complete variable domain is GAGVSQSPSNKVTEKGKDVELRCDPISGHTALYWYRQSLGQGLEFLIYFQGNSAPDKSGLPSDRFSAERTGGSVSTLTIQRTQQEDSAVYLCASSLYGEQFFGPGTRLTVL.

V gene TRBV11-2 combines with J gene TRBJ2-5; D remains ambiguous. The V gene lost 5 bases and the J gene lost 5 bases, with 9 bases spanning the gap. Germline V gene data show CDR1 as SGHAT and CDR2 as FQNNGV. This CDR3 region has 12 residues. In DNA, the CDR3 is TGTGCCAGCAGCCGGACGCGGGAGACCCAGTACTTC. As protein: CASSRTRETQYF.

Points on this clone: This specimen includes other DNA sequences encoding the same CDR3. V gene TRBV30 combines with J gene TRBJ1-2, with 7 positions matching TRBD1. The CDR3 is 13 amino acids. V was clipped by 3 bases and J by 3 bases; unmatched bases: 4. From germline, CDR1 is GTSNPN and CDR2 SVGIG (reference sequence). This chain's CDR3 is CAWSLGTDYGYTF. CDR3 in DNA: TGTGCCTGGAGCCTTGGGACAGACTATGGCTACACCTTC.

V usage is TRBV2 and J usage is TRBJ2-5, with 8 bases aligning to TRBD2. The CDR3 extends over 15 amino acids. The V gene's germline CDR1 is SNHLY and CDR2 FYNNEI. Trimming cost V 5 bases and J 1 base; bases outside gene matches: 6. DNA for the CDR3: TGTGCCAGCAGTTTAGCGGGACGGGGCCAAGAGACCCAGTACTTC. The encoded protein is CASSLAGRGQETQYF.

The chain carries TRBV4-3 and TRBJ1-4, with D maybe TRBD1 (6 bases). Trimming stripped 0 bases from V and 5 bases from J, with 7 bases between. Germline CDR1 reads LGHNA; CDR2 reads YSLEER. This CDR3 region has 14 residues. CDR3 nucleotide sequence: TGCGCCAGCAGCCAAGAAGGGGGGAATGAAAAACTGTTTTTT. Residues: CASSQEGGNEKLFF.

The chain combines TRBV5-5 with TRBJ1-6, with 10 positions matching TRBD1. The CDR3 totals 16 residues. V gave up 4 bases and J gave up 6 bases; unmatched junction bases: 7. Germline V gene lookup returns CDR1 SGHKS and CDR2 YYEKEE (reference sequence). This CDR3 reads CASSPSTGGSNSPLHF. The CDR3 DNA reads TGTGCCAGCAGCCCCTCGACAGGGGGCAGTAATTCACCCCTCCACTTT.

The chain uses TRBV9 and TRBJ2-1, with 8 bases aligning to TRBD2. CDR3 length: 16 residues. J gave up 10 bases and V 3 bases, and 15 bases lay outside the gene matches. Per germline, CDR1 SGDLS and CDR2 YYNGEE. CDR3 bases: TGTGCCAGCAGCGCCACAGCGGGGGCGGCGGTAGGGGAGCAGTTCTTC. It encodes CASSATAGAAVGEQFF.

The rearrangement links TRBV13 to TRBJ1-1; D remains unclear. Germline V gene data show CDR1 as PRHDT and CDR2 as FYEKMQ (reference sequence). V was trimmed by 1 base and J by 4 bases, leaving 10 bases between them. The CDR3 loop spans 14 amino acids. In DNA, the CDR3 is TGTGCCAGCAGCTTAGAAGGGCGGGCCACTGAAGCTTTCTTT. This gives the protein CASSLEGRATEAFF.

V is TRBV27 and J is TRBJ1-6; possibly TRBD1 for D (6 bases). CDR1 is MNHEY and CDR2 is SMNVEV in the germline V gene (reference sequence). V was shortened by 3 bases and J by 8 bases, with 11 bases between the two germline ends. The CDR3 extends over 14 amino acids. The CDR3 is CASSFTDSYSPLHF. Here the CDR3 DNA reads TGTGCCAGCAGTTTCACGGACAGCTATTCACCCCTCCACTTT.